Listed below are T cell receptor beta chains from one sample, sequenced in a study of blood T cells in healthy people across ages. TCRdb itself ran the 5' RACE reads through MiXCR, one entry per CDR3 protein. The sample consists of some 940,000 distinct CDR3 sequences, 29% of them appearing once. The sample also formed part of further work on T cells of mothers and their children.

Material: blood. These receptors were taken from a woman aged 40-49 years in good health. Both conserved end residues are trimmed from each CDR3. D genes are given only for firm matches.

ASSLVRVGEQY,.,TRBV28
ASSASTNEKLF,.,TRBV9
ASSFWGVVLDNSPLH,.,TRBV7-2
SVLIGETQY,.,TRBV29-1
ASGESDRGGNQPQH,TRBD1,TRBV27
ASRVIDYGYT,.,TRBV6-6
ASSWALASGDSDTQY,TRBD2,TRBV27
AIGLAGAYQETQY,TRBD2,TRBV10-3
SVSPRTGNNEQF,TRBD1,TRBV29-1
SARDPASGPREQY,.,TRBV20-1
ASRGGVLDYGYT,.,TRBV5-1
ASSYGASNEKLF,.,TRBV6-6
ASSGETNTEAF,.,TRBV2
ASSQTGYPSGTNEQF,TRBD2,TRBV5-1
ASSRTGQGSGANVLT,TRBD1,TRBV18
ASSQVTRLASTYEQY,.,TRBV4-1
ASSLEGISYGYT,.,TRBV12-3/TRBV12-4
SALYGRVDQPQH,.,TRBV20-1
ASSPQGAHGYEQY,TRBD1,TRBV11-1
AGKPRGQGQPQH,TRBD1,TRBV7-8
ASTPRSSPNTEAF,.,TRBV9
ASSFLSSGEETQY,.,TRBV27
ASSLRGDRNTGELF,.,TRBV5-1
ASRPQGGRGNQPQH,.,TRBV6-1
ASSPMGQAANYGYT,.,TRBV28
ASSTTGGLAGGTYNEQF,TRBD2,TRBV12-3/TRBV12-4
ASRGDRAYGYT,TRBD1,TRBV28
ASSFRTGSDGYT,TRBD1,TRBV5-1
ASSGGYSNQPQH,.,TRBV2
ASSPPWGSTDTQY,.,TRBV18
ASSLAGTAQGEQY,TRBD1,TRBV7-9
ASSQYQGNYEQY,.,TRBV3-1
ASSSGGFNSPLH,.,TRBV7-2
ASSPFRTEAF,.,TRBV7-2
ASSEQSYGYT,.,TRBV2
ASSPHGVAVNEQF,.,TRBV7-2
TSSQRQSASADTQY,.,TRBV3-1
ASSLGLSSGYEQY,.,TRBV27
SARDLAGGTYEQY,TRBD2,TRBV20-1
AGSLQTGRETQY,.,TRBV5-1
ASSPFEGLSGYT,.,TRBV9
ASRNPGTGGGYGYT,TRBD1,TRBV28
ASSLSGLAGGEQF,TRBD2,TRBV5-1
ASSEALPGDSEQF,.,TRBV2
ASSEYEGSEAF,.,TRBV18
ASRHRGLDSPLH,TRBD1,TRBV12-3/TRBV12-4
SANIQGARNEQY,TRBD1,TRBV20-1
SVFSPVAGPSEQY,.,TRBV20-1
ASSETGTPPTDQY,.,TRBV6-1
ASSYRAPGADTQY,.,TRBV6-6
AITRDGTAYEQY,.,TRBV10-3
ASSFYRGKDEQF,TRBD1,TRBV27